The clone carrying this T cell receptor (beta chain) was seen repeatedly, ten times or more. Its antigen is unidentified. This sample is part of a study of T cell repertoires in cytomegalovirus infection. This CDR3 region has 16 residues. Trimming stripped 7 bases from V and 6 bases from J, with 22 bases between. Each CDR3 protein is one row after TCRdb ran MiXCR on the reads. The table includes around 900,000 distinct CDR3 sequences, around 29% detected once. The TCR was taken from a human donor in good health (CMV status not recorded). Some clones in this sample may be carry-over from other donors' samples. Sample: cultured CD8+ T cells from PBMCs, taken from culture after CMV antigen stimulation. This sequence joins TRBV12-3 or TRBV12-4 and TRBJ2-1; tentatively, D is TRBD1 or TRBD2 (5 bases each). Written as DNA, the CDR3 is TGTGCCAGCACCTCACCGGGGACCTTCCCTATCAATGAGCAGTTCTTC. Its translation: CASTSPGTFPINEQFF.